This T cell receptor beta chain was found in a study of identical twins. TCRdb itself ran the 5' RACE reads through MiXCR, one entry per CDR3 protein. The sample yields some 1,700,000 distinct CDR3 sequences, about 31% seen once. The CDR3 has 14 residues. V gave up 5 bases and J gave up 2 bases, with 11 bases separating them. Germline lookup yields CDR1 SGHRS and CDR2 YFSETQ. This clonotype showed up just a few times. The sequence came from a newborn girl in good health. The sample taken for sequencing was cord blood. The chain couples TRBV5-1 to TRBJ2-1, with TRBD2 as a possible D gene (6 bases). As DNA, the CDR3 is TGCGCCAGCAGACTTAGCGGACCCTACAATGAGCAGTTCTTC. It specifies CASRLSGPYNEQFF.